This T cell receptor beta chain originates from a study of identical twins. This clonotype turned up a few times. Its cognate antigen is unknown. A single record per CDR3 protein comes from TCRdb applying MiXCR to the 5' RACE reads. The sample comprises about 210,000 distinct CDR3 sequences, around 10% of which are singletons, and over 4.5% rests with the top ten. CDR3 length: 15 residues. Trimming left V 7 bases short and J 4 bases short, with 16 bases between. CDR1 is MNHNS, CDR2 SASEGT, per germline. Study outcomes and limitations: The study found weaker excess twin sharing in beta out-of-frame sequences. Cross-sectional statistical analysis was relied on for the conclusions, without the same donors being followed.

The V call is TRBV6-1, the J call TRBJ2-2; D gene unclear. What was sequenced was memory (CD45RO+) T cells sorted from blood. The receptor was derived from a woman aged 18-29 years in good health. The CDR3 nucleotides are TGTGCCAGCATGGGGTCAATCGTAGGCACCGGGGAGCTGTTTTTT. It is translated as CASMGSIVGTGELFF.